This TCR beta chain was documented in a study of blood T cell repertoires in COVID-19. Study context: Samples of COVID-19 (acute and convalescent) were obtained from the United States, Italy and Spain.

Study processing details: Reference gene primers were amplified, and this amplification served to estimate nucleated cell counts. TCRdb's copy holds only in-frame clones and misses some; the assay was immunoSEQ multiplex PCR. Clone size and the V and J calls come from that table; the DNA yielded D and trimming. Of some 300,000 clones in the sample, about 85% were seen once. The sequenced material came from peripheral blood. This TCR derives from a woman aged 45-65 years with active or convalescent COVID-19.

As DNA, the CDR3 is TGTGCCACCAGCAGAGAGGCGGGGGTCGGGGCCAACGTCCTGACTTTC. It encodes CATSREAGVGANVLTF. The gene calls are TRBV15 and TRBJ2-6, with TRBD2 matching over 7 bases. V dropped 0 bases and J dropped 4; count of bases not matched to a gene: 3. CDR3 length equals 16 residues. Germline-derived CDR1 and CDR2 are LNHNV and YYDKDF (reference sequence).